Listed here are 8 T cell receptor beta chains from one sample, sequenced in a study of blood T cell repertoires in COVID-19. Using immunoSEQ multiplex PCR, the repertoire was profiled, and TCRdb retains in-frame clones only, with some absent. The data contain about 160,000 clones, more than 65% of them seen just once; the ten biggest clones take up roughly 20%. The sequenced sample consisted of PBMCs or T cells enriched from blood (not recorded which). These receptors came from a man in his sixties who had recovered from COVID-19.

The CDR3 region is CASSSTGQTSYEQYF. In DNA, the CDR3 is TGTGCCAGCAGCTCGACGGGACAGACGAGCTACGAGCAGTACTTC. The chain joins TRBV7-9 to TRBJ2-7, with TRBD1 matching over 7 bases. There are 15 residues in the CDR3. V lost 4 bases and J lost 3; bases outside the gene matches: 9. The V gene's germline CDR1 is SEHNR and CDR2 FQNEAQ (reference sequence).

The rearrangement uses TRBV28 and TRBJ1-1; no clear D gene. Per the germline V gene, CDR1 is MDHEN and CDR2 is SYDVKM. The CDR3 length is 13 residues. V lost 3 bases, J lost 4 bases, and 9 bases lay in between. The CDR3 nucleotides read TGTGCCAGCAGTTTTCCTAGACCCACTGAAGCTTTCTTT. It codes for CASSFPRPTEAFF.

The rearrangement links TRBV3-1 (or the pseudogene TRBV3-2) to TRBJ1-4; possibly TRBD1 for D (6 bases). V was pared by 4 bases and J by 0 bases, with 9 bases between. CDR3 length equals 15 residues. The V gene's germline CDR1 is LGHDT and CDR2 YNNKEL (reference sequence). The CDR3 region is CASSPRQATNEKLFF. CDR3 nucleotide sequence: TGTGCCAGCAGCCCCCGACAGGCAACTAATGAAAAACTGTTTTTT.

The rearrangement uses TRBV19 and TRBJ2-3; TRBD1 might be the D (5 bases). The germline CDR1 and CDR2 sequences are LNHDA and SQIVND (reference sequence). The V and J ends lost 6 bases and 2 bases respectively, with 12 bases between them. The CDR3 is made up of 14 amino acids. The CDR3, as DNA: TGTGCCAGTAGCCAGGGTGGGAACACAGATACGCAGTATTTT. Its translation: CASSQGGNTDTQYF.

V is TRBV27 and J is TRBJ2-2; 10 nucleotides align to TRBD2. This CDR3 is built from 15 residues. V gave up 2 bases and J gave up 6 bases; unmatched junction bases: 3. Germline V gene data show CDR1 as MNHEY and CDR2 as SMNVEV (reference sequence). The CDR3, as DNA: TGTGCCAGCAGTTTAAGCGGGAGGGCCCCCGGGGAGCTGTTTTTT. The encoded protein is CASSLSGRAPGELFF.

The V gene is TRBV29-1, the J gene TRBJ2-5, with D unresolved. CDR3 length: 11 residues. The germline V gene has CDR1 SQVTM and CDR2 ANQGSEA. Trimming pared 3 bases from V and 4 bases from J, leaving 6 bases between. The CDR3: CSVEVGETQYF. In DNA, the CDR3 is TGCAGCGTTGAGGTCGGAGAGACCCAGTACTTC.

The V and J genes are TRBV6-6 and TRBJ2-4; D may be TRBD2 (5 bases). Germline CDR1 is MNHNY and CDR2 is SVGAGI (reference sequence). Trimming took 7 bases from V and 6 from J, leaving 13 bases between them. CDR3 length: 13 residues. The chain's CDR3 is CASTPGSGNIQYF. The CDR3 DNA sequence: TGTGCCAGCACTCCGGGGTCCGGAAACATTCAGTACTTC.

The CDR3 region has the DNA TGTGCCAGCAGTGAAGATCTAGGCTCACAAGAGACCCAGTACTTC. Its translation is CASSEDLGSQETQYF. The chain joins TRBV2 to TRBJ2-5; D is unresolved. The CDR3 covers 15 residues. Germline loops: CDR1 SNHLY, CDR2 FYNNEI. Trimming removed 1 base at V and 2 bases at J, with 11 bases between.